These T cell receptor beta chains were read from a single sample in a study of shared clonotypes between healthy human individuals. Only in-frame clones appear in the TCRdb table, and some are missing; sequencing was by immunoSEQ multiplex PCR. The sample includes more than 2 million clones, roughly 94% of them seen just once. Sequenced: naive CD4+ T cells sorted from blood. Every receptor here comes from a man between 18 and 35 years old in good health. The CDR3 runs from the conserved cysteine through the conserved F or W. The order of the fields is clone size, J gene, V gene, D gene, CDR3 DNA, CDR3 protein. A D gene is named only where the DNA matches it firmly. Size is stated for part of the rows, as once, few or many counts, or as a class when the clone is expanded.

.	TRBJ2-1	TRBV5-1	TRBD2	TGCGCCAGCAGCACAGGGACTAGCGGGAGCCATACTAATGAGCAGTTCTTC	CASSTGTSGSHTNEQFF
.	TRBJ2-2	TRBV5-4	.	TGTGCCAGCAGCTCCACTCGGGGACCCACCGGGGAGCTGTTTTTT	CASSSTRGPTGELFF
.	TRBJ2-2	TRBV7-2	.	TGTGCCAGCAGCTTAGGGTTGGCGGTAGAGCTGTTTTTT	CASSLGLAVELFF
.	TRBJ1-1	TRBV11-1	.	TGTGCCAGCAGCTTCGCAGGGGCTGAAGCTTTCTTT	CASSFAGAEAFF
.	TRBJ1-4	TRBV27	TRBD1	TGTGCCAGCAGTTTATCGATTGGACAGGGTTCCGCAAAACTGTTTTTT	CASSLSIGQGSAKLFF
.	TRBJ1-4	TRBV10-3	.	TGTGCCATCAGTGAGTCTTTGGCAGACAATGAAAAACTGTTTTTT	CAISESLADNEKLFF
.	TRBJ2-5	TRBV30	.	TGTGCCTGGAGTATTGGGGGGGCAGAGACCCAGTACTTC	CAWSIGGAETQYF
.	TRBJ2-2	TRBV29-1	.	TGCAGCGTTGCAAGGGGGAGGACCGGGGAGCTGTTTTTT	CSVARGRTGELFF
once	TRBJ1-1	TRBV7-9	.	TGTGCCAGCAGCTTCCTAAACACTGAAGCTTTCTTT	CASSFLNTEAFF
.	TRBJ1-3	TRBV7-9	.	TGTGCCAGCAGCTTAGTGGTGCAGGGCCTCGGAAACACCATATATTTT	CASSLVVQGLGNTIYF
once	TRBJ1-3	TRBV29-1	.	TGCAGCGGTATATCCCTGAGCTCTGGAAACACCATATATTTT	CSGISLSSGNTIYF
.	TRBJ1-1	TRBV7-2	TRBD1	TGTGCCACCTCCTCTGGTCCACCGGGACAGGGAACTGAAGCTTTCTTT	CATSSGPPGQGTEAFF
.	TRBJ2-1	TRBV4-3	TRBD2	TGCGCCAGCAGCCAAGAATGGGCTAGCGGGAGCCCCTCCTACAATGAGCAGTTCTTC	CASSQEWASGSPSYNEQFF
.	TRBJ1-1	TRBV11-2	.	TGTGCCAGCAGCAACAAAGTGGCCGGGACGGCCTTGAACACTGAAGCTTTCTTT	CASSNKVAGTALNTEAFF
.	TRBJ2-3	TRBV7-2	TRBD1	TGTGCCAGCAGCTTAGTTACAGGGGTCTCAGATACGCAGTATTTT	CASSLVTGVSDTQYF
.	TRBJ2-5	TRBV7-6	TRBD2	TGTGCCAGCAGCTTAGCTAGCGGGAGACAGACCCAGTACTTC	CASSLASGRQTQYF
.	TRBJ2-3	TRBV10-2	.	TGCGCCAGCAGTGGAAGACAGTCCGCAATGACAGATACGCAGTATTTT	CASSGRQSAMTDTQYF
.	TRBJ2-1	TRBV5-4	.	TGTGCCAGCAGCTTTACTGACAATGAGCAGTTCTTC	CASSFTDNEQFF
once	TRBJ1-3	TRBV5-3	.	TGTGCCAGAAGCTTACCGGACCCGGACTCTGGAAACACCATATATTTT	CARSLPDPDSGNTIYF
.	TRBJ1-2	TRBV5-4	.	TGTGCCAGCAGCTTGGTGGGAGATGGCTACACCTTC	CASSLVGDGYTF
.	TRBJ2-7	TRBV7-2	.	TGTGCCAGCAGCTTTCTTAGCGATTACGAGCAGTACTTC	CASSFLSDYEQYF
.	TRBJ1-2	TRBV6-5	.	TGTGCCAGCAGTTTTTCCGGACAGACCGGCTACACCTTC	CASSFSGQTGYTF